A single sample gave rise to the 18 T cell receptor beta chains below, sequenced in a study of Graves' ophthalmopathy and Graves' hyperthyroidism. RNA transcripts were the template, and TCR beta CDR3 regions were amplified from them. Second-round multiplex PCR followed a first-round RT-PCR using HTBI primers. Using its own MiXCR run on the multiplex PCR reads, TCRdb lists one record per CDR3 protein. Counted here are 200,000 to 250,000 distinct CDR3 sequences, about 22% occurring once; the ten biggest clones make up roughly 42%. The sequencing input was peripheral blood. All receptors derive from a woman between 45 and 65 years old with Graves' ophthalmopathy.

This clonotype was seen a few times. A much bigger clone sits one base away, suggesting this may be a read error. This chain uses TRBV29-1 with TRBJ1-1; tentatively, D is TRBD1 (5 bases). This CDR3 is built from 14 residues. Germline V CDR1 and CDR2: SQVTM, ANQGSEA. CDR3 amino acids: CSVQRGVRNTGAFF. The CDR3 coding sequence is TGCAGCGTTCAGAGAGGGGTCAGGAACACTGGAGCTTTCTTT.

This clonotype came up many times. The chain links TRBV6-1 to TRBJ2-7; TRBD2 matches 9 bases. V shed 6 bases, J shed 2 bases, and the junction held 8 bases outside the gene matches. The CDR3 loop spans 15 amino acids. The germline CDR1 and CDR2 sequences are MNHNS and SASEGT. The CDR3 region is CASRPPRTSAYEQYF. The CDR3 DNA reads TGTGCCAGCAGACCCCCTAGGACTAGCGCCTACGAGCAGTACTTC.

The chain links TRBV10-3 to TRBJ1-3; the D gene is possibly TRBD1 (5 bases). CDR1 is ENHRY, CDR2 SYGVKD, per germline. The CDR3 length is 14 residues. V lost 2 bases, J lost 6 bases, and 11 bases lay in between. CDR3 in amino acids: CAISEPRQPNTIYF. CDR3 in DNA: TGTGCCATCAGTGAGCCTCGACAGCCAAACACCATATATTTT.

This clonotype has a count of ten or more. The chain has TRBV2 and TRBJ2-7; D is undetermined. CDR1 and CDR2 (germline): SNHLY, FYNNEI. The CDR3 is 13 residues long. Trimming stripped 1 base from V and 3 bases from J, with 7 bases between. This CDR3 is CASSEEVVYEQYF. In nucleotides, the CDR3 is TGTGCCAGCAGTGAAGAGGTAGTCTACGAGCAGTACTTC.

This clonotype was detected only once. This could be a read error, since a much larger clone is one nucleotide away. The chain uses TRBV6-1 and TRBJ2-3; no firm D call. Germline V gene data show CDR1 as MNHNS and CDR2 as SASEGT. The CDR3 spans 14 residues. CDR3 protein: CGSSESARTDTQYF. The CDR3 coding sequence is TGTGGCAGCAGTGAAAGTGCCCGCACAGATACGCAGTATTTT.

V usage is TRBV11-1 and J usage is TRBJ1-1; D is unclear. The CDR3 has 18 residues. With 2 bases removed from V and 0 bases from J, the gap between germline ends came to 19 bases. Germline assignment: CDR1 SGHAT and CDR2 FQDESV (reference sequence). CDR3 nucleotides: TGTGCCAGCAGCTTAAATGCTCCGGGCCCGACCTTGAACACTGAAGCTTTCTTT. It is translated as CASSLNAPGPTLNTEAFF.

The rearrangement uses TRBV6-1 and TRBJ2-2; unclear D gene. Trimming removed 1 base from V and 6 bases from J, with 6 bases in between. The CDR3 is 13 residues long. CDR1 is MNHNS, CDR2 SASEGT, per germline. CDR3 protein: CASSEVGSGELFF. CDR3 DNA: TGTGCCAGCAGTGAAGTGGGGTCCGGGGAGCTGTTTTTT.

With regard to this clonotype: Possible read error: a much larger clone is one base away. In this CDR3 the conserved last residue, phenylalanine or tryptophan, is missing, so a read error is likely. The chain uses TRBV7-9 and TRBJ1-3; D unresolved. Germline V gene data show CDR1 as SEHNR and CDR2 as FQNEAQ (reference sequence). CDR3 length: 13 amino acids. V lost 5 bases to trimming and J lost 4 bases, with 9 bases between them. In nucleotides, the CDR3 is TGTGCCAGCAGCCCCAGCGGCGGAAACACCATATATATT. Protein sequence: CASSPSGGNTIYI.

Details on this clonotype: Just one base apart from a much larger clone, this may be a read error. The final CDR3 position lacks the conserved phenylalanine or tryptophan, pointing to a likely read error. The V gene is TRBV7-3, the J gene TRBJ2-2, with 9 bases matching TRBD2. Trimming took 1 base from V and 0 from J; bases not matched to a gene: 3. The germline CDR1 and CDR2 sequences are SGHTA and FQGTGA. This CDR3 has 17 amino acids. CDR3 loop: CASSLRGGRANTGELFL. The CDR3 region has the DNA TGTGCCAGCAGCTTAAGGGGCGGGAGGGCGAACACCGGGGAGCTGTTTCTT.

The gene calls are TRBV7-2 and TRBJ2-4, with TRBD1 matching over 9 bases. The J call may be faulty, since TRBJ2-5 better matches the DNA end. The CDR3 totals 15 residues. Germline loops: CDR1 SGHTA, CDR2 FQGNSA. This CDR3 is CASNNRDRDLKTQYF. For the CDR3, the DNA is TGTGCCAGTAATAACCGGGACAGGGACTTGAAGACCCAGTACTTC.

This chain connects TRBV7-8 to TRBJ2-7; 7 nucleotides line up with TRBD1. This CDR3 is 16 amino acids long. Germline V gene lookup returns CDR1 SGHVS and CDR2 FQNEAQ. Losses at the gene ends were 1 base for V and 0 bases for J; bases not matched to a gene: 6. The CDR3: CASSLEAQGISYEQYF. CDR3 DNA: TGTGCCAGCAGCTTAGAGGCACAGGGGATCTCCTACGAGCAGTACTTC.

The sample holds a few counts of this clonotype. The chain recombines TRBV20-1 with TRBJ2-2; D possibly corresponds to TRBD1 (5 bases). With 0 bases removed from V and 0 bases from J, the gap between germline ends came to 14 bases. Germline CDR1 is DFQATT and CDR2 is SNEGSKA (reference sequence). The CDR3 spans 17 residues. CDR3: CSARDPRTTANTGELFF. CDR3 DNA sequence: TGCAGTGCTAGAGATCCCCGGACAACAGCGAACACCGGGGAGCTGTTTTTT.

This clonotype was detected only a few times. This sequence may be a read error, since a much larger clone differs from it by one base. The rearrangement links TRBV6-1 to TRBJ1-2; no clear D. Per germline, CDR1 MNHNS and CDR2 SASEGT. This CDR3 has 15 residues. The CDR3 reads CVSSEFWTAVYGYTF. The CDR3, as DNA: TGTGTCAGCAGTGAATTTTGGACGGCCGTCTATGGCTACACCTTC.

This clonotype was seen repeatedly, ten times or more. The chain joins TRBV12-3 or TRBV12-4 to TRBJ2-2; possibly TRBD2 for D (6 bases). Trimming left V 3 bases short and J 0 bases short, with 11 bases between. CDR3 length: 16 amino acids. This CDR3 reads CASSLNGGTNTGELFF. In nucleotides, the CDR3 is TGTGCCAGCAGTTTGAATGGCGGGACGAACACCGGGGAGCTGTTTTTT.

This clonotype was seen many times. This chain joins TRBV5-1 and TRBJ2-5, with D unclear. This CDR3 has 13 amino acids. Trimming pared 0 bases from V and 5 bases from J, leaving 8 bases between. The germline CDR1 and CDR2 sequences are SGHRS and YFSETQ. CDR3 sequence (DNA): TGCGCCAGCAGCTTGGGTATATGGGAGACCCAGTACTTC. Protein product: CASSLGIWETQYF.

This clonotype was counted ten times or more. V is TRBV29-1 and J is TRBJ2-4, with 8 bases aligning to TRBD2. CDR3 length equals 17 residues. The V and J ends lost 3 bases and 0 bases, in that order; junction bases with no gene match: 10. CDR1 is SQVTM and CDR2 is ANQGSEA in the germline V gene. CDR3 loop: CSVEVLASGLAKNIQYF. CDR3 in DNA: TGCAGCGTTGAGGTATTAGCTAGCGGGTTAGCCAAAAACATTCAGTACTTC.

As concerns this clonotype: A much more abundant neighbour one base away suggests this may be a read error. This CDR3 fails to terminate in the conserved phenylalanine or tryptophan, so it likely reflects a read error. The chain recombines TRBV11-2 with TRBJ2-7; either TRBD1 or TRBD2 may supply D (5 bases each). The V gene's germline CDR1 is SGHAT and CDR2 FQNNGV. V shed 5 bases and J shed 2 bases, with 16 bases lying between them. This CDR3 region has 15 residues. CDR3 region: CASSLTQWGTYEQYL. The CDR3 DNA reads TGTGCCAGCAGCCTTACCCAATGGGGGACCTACGAGCAGTACCTC.

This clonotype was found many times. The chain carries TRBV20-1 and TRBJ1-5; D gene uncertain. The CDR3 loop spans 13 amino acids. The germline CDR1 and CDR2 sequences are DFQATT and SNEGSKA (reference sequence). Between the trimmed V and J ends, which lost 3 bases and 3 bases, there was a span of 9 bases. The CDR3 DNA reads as TGCAGTGCTAGTGGGTCCGCCAATCAGCCCCAGCATTTT. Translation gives CSASGSANQPQHF.